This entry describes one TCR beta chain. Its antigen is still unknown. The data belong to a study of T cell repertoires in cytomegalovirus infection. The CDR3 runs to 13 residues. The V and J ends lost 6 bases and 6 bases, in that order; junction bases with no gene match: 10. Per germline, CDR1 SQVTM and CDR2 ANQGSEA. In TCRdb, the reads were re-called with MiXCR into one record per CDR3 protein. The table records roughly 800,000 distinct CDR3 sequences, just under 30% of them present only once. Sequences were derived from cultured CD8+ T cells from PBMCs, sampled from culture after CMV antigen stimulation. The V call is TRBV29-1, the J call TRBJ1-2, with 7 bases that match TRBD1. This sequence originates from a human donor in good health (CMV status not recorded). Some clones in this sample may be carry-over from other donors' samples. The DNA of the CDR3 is TGCAGCGTCGATGAGGGGGCGCGGAATGGCTACACCTTC. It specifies CSVDEGARNGYTF.